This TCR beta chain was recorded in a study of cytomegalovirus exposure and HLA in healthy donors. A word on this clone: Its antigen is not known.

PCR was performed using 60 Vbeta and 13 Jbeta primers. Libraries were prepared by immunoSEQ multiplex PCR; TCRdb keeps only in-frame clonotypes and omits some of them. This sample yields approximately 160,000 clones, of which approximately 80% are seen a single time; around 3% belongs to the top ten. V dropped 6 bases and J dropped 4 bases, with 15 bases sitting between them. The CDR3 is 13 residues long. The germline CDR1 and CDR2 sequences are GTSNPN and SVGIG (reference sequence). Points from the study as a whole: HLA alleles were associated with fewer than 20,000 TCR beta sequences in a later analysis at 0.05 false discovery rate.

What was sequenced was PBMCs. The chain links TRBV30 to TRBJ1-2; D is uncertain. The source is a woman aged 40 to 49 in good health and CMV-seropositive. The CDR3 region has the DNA TGTGCCTGCGTCCGGGGTGTCTTCTATGGCTACACCTTC. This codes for CACVRGVFYGYTF.